These 8 T cell receptor beta chains were sequenced from one sample in a study of T-cell reconstitution after alpha-beta-depleted transplantation in children. Construction of the TCRbeta library involved unique molecular identifiers. TCRdb passed the PCR reads through MiXCR, listing each CDR3 protein once. The table lists around 130,000 distinct CDR3 sequences, approximately 8.7% of them singletons. This material consisted of PBMCs, mostly from graft donor cells, taken 180 days after TCRalphabeta/CD19-depleted stem cell transplant. These TCRs come from a girl under three years old who had a stem cell transplant for combined immunodeficiency, so the T cells may come from the graft donor.

V is TRBV5-6 and J is TRBJ2-4; possibly TRBD1 for D (5 bases). Germline V lookup: CDR1 SGHDT, CDR2 YYEEEE. This CDR3 has 14 amino acids. V lost 0 bases and J 7 bases, leaving 11 bases between the germline ends. The CDR3: CASSLASRGNIQYF. DNA of the CDR3: TGTGCCAGCAGCTTGGCCAGTAGGGGTAACATTCAGTACTTC.

The rearrangement links TRBV6-5 to TRBJ2-7; TRBD1 matches at 12 bases. V was clipped by 0 bases and J by 0 bases; unmatched bases: 0. The germline V gene has CDR1 MNHEY and CDR2 SVGAGI. The CDR3 is 16 residues long. Here the CDR3 DNA reads TGTGCCAGCAGTTACTCGGGACAGGGGGCCTCCTACGAGCAGTACTTC. It is translated as CASSYSGQGASYEQYF.

This clonotype was found a few times. V usage is TRBV6-1 and J usage is TRBJ1-3, with no clear D. There are 15 residues in the CDR3. Trimming shortened V by 4 bases and J by 1 base, and 11 bases separated the two germline ends. The germline V gene encodes CDR1 MNHNS and CDR2 SASEGT. The CDR3: CASSGSATSGNTIYF. The CDR3 coding sequence is TGTGCCAGCAGTGGGTCGGCGACTTCTGGAAACACCATATATTTT.

This clonotype was counted only a few times. The chain is built from TRBV12-3 or TRBV12-4 and TRBJ2-3; possibly TRBD1 for D (5 bases). The length of the CDR3 is 19 residues. V lost 0 bases to trimming and J lost 0 bases, with 19 bases between them. The CDR3 sequence is CASSLALWGADVSTDTQYF. CDR3 coding DNA: TGTGCCAGCAGTTTAGCGCTGTGGGGCGCGGACGTTAGCACAGATACGCAGTATTTT.

This clonotype was seen many times. This chain uses TRBV25-1 with TRBJ2-5; D is ambiguous. V lost 2 bases and J 2 bases, leaving 9 bases between the germline ends. CDR1 is MGHDK, CDR2 SYGVNS, per germline. CDR3 length equals 14 residues. CDR3 region: CASSEGLEQETQYF. DNA of the CDR3: TGTGCCAGCAGTGAAGGCCTTGAACAAGAGACCCAGTACTTC.

This clonotype appeared many times. V gene TRBV11-2 combines with J gene TRBJ1-1; TRBD1 matches 7 bases. This CDR3 is 13 amino acids long. Germline trimming cut 3 bases from V and 3 bases from J; bases unmatched to any gene: 1. Germline loops: CDR1 SGHAT, CDR2 FQNNGV. This chain's CDR3 is CASSFTGDTEAFF. In nucleotides, the CDR3 is TGTGCCAGCAGCTTTACAGGGGACACTGAAGCTTTCTTT.

This clonotype occurred a few times. The V gene is TRBV7-2, the J gene TRBJ1-5; D remains ambiguous. From germline, CDR1 is SGHTA and CDR2 FQGNSA. This CDR3 region has 13 residues. Trimming took 1 base from V and 9 from J, leaving 10 bases between them. CDR3 coding DNA: TGTGCCAGCAGCTTAGGACCCCGGGGGCCCCAGCATTTT. Translated: CASSLGPRGPQHF. Full variable domain (missing parts from reference TRBV7-2 and TRBJ1-5): GAGVSQSPSNKVTEKGKDVELRCDPISGHTALYWYRQSLGQGLEFLIYFQGNSAPDKSGLPSDRFSAERTGGSVSTLTIQRTQQEDSAVYLCASSLGPRGPQHFGDGTRLSIL.

The V call is TRBV19, the J call TRBJ1-2; D remains ambiguous. Germline V gene sequence: CDR1 LNHDA, CDR2 SQIVND (reference sequence). The CDR3 loop spans 17 amino acids. The V gene lost 0 bases and the J gene lost 3 bases, with 17 bases spanning the gap. CDR3 residues: CASSIEERAGIHYGYTF. CDR3 nucleotides: TGTGCCAGTAGTATAGAGGAAAGAGCGGGGATCCACTATGGCTACACCTTC.